The 6 T cell receptor beta chains given below trace back to one sample, sequenced in a study of early T cells in non-severe SARS-CoV-2 infection (dated by TCRdb to the early 2020s). Library method: 5' RACE. The sequencer listed for this sample is NextSeq 500. TCRdb reanalyzed the raw reads on its own, using fastp at Q25 for trimming and MiXCR for clone calling, and kept in-frame beta chains. All rows with the same CDR3 protein become a single entry with the most common DNA and genes. The sample table shows tens of thousands of distinct CDR3 sequences, and 11% are seen once. 5.7% of the sample goes to the ten largest clones. The specimen was whole blood, collected at baseline. These TCRs come from an adult who was a healthcare worker with PCR-confirmed SARS-CoV-2 infection or an uninfected control (not recorded which).

In this sample, this clonotype turned up a few times. The chain recombines TRBV19 with TRBJ2-4; 7 bases align to TRBD1. Germline assignment: CDR1 LNHDA and CDR2 SQIVND (reference sequence). V lost 5 bases and J lost 6; bases outside the gene matches: 7. The CDR3 length is 14 residues. Here the CDR3 DNA reads TGTGCCAGTAGTTCCCACAGGGGCGGAAACATTCAGTACTTC. Translation: CASSSHRGGNIQYF. The full variable domain, completed using reference TRBV19 and TRBJ2-4, is DGGITQSPKYLFRKEGQNVTLSCEQNLNHDAMYWYRQDPGQGLRLIYYSQIVNDFQKGDIAEGYSVSREKKESFPLTVTSAQKNPTAFYLCASSSHRGGNIQYFGAGTRLSVL.

This clonotype showed up just a few times. The J gene is TRBJ2-2, the V gene TRBV7-6; D remains ambiguous. Germline CDR1 is SGHVS and CDR2 is FNYEAQ. Trimming left V 2 bases short and J 2 bases short, with 6 bases between. The CDR3 runs to 14 residues. The CDR3 nucleotides read TGTGCCAGCAGCTTACAGACAAACACCGGGGAGCTGTTTTTT. Translating it yields CASSLQTNTGELFF.

In its sample, this clonotype was seen many times. The V call is TRBV4-1, the J call TRBJ2-7, with D uncertain. V was trimmed by 1 base and J by 7 bases, leaving 8 bases between them. The CDR3 runs to 12 residues. Looked up from germline, CDR1 is MGHRA and CDR2 is YSYEKL. The CDR3, as DNA: TGCGCCAGCAGCCAAGTAGAGAAGGAGCAGTACTTC. It translates to CASSQVEKEQYF.

This clonotype was counted between two and nine times. This chain joins TRBV2 and TRBJ2-7; D remains ambiguous. The CDR3 has 12 residues. Trimming stripped 6 bases from V and 7 bases from J, with 13 bases between. Germline V gene sequence: CDR1 SNHLY, CDR2 FYNNEI. The CDR3 reads CASSALGREQYF. Here the CDR3 DNA reads TGTGCCAGCAGCGCTTTAGGTCGGGAGCAGTACTTC.

The sample holds a few counts of this clonotype. This chain uses TRBV2 with TRBJ2-1, with unresolved D. This CDR3 region has 14 residues. Between the trimmed V and J ends, which lost 3 bases and 3 bases, there was a span of 9 bases. In germline, CDR1 is SNHLY, CDR2 FYNNEI. The CDR3 DNA sequence: TGTGCCAGCAGTGATTGGTCGATCTACAATGAGCAGTTCTTC. This sequence encodes CASSDWSIYNEQFF.

This clonotype has a count of ten or more. The chain joins TRBV10-3 to TRBJ2-3, with D possibly being TRBD1 (6 bases). V dropped 4 bases and J dropped 4 bases, with 12 bases sitting between them. The CDR3 consists of 14 residues. Germline V gene lookup returns CDR1 ENHRY and CDR2 SYGVKD. CDR3 sequence: CAISAGEGSDTQYF. The CDR3 DNA is TGTGCCATCAGTGCAGGGGAAGGTTCAGATACGCAGTATTTT.